This TCR beta chain came from a study of CD8 T cells in ankylosing spondylitis. V was clipped by 7 bases and J by 4 bases; unmatched bases: 4. From germline, CDR1 is SQVTM and CDR2 ANQGSEA. The CDR3 is 14 residues long. TCR beta libraries were made by quantitative 5'-RACE with molecular barcodes. MiXCR, run by TCRdb on the 5' RACE reads, gives a single entry per CDR3 protein. The sample holds 200,000 or so distinct CDR3 sequences, 15% to 20% seen once. This clonotype was seen many times. The specimen sequenced was blood, either unsorted or a sorted T cell fraction (not recorded which). The chain carries TRBV29-1 and TRBJ2-1; 13 bases agree with TRBD2. This TCR came from a male donor aged 10-35 years with ankylosing spondylitis or in good health (not recorded which). The DNA of the CDR3 is TGCAGCGGTGGGGGACTAGCGGGATACAATGAGCAGTTCTTC. Translating it yields CSGGGLAGYNEQFF.